This T cell receptor beta chain was captured in a study of blood T cell repertoires in COVID-19. About the research overall: COVID-19 samples collected from the United States, Italy and Spain covered acute and convalescent phases. From T cells, B-cell-depleted T cells, or PBMCs came the material, which was cDNA or gDNA.

The CDR3 contains 14 residues. After removal of 6 bases from V and 4 bases from J, the junction contained 3 bases not matched to a gene. CDR1 and CDR2 (germline): MGHDK, SYGVNS. The authors' processing: How many nucleated cells were present was estimated from reference gene primer amplification. Profiling relied on immunoSEQ multiplex PCR, and the TCRdb table lists in-frame clones only, not all of them. V, J and clone size are taken as reported in that table, and D and trimming were inferred from the DNA itself. The sample includes about 220,000 clones, more than 75% of them seen just once. The sequenced material came from peripheral blood. The chain employs TRBV25-1 and TRBJ1-2; 12 nucleotides align to TRBD1. The sequence was collected from a man aged 35-49 years with active or convalescent COVID-19. The CDR3 reads CASSGTGGGYGYTF. The CDR3 DNA reads as TGTGCCAGCAGCGGGACAGGGGGCGGCTATGGCTACACCTTC.